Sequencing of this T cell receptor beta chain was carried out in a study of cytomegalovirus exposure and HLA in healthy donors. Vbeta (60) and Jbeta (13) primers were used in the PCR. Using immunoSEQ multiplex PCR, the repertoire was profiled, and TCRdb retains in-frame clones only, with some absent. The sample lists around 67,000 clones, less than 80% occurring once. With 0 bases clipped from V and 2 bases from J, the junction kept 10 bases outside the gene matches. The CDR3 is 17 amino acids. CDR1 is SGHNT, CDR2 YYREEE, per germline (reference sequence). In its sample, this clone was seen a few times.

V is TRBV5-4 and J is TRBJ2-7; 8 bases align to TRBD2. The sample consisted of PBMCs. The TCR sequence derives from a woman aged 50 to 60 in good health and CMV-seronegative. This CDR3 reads CASSLAKWSSGPYEQYF. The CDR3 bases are TGTGCCAGCAGCTTGGCCAAGTGGTCTAGCGGGCCCTACGAGCAGTACTTC.